The next 24 T cell receptor beta chains were all read from a single sample in a study of shared clonotypes between healthy human individuals. Naive CD8 cells lacked CD45RO and underwent positive selection for CCR7, leaving out terminally differentiated effector memory CD45RA+ cells. This table comes from immunoSEQ multiplex PCR, and its TCRdb copy is limited to in-frame clones, with some not included. Of about 2 million clones listed, about 95% are singletons. The sample was naive CD8+ T cells sorted from blood. The origin of the receptors is a man aged 18 to 30 in good health.

The chain uses TRBV6-5 and TRBJ2-7; no clear D gene. The CDR3 consists of 16 residues. Deletions cut 0 bases from V and 2 bases from J, with 14 bases between. From germline, CDR1 is MNHEY and CDR2 SVGAGI. The CDR3 spells CASSYSRGPRAYEQYF. As DNA, the CDR3 is TGTGCCAGCAGTTACTCGAGAGGCCCCCGAGCCTACGAGCAGTACTTC.

The chain links TRBV27 to TRBJ2-4; TRBD2 aligns across 9 bases. Germline CDR1 and CDR2: MNHEY and SMNVEV (reference sequence). The junction had 5 bases not matched to a gene; V was cut back by 5 bases and J by 0 bases. This CDR3 comprises 16 residues. In nucleotides, the CDR3 is TGTGCCAGCAGTCCCTTAGCGGGGGCAGCCAAAAACATTCAGTACTTC. Encoded protein: CASSPLAGAAKNIQYF.

A word on this clone: Other DNA sequences of this sample code for an identical CDR3. This chain uses TRBV6-1 with TRBJ2-7; D might be TRBD2 (7 bases). From germline, CDR1 is MNHNS and CDR2 SASEGT. Between the trimmed V and J ends, which lost 1 base and 2 bases, there was a span of 12 bases. CDR3 length: 15 amino acids. The CDR3 here is CASSEVSGGPYEQYF. CDR3 DNA: TGTGCCAGCAGTGAAGTCTCCGGGGGGCCCTACGAGCAGTACTTC.

This sequence joins TRBV12-5 and TRBJ2-2, with D perhaps assigned TRBD1 or TRBD2 (5 bases each). CDR1 is LGHNT and CDR2 is FRNRAP in the germline V gene. The CDR3 contains 17 residues. V lost 1 base to trimming and J lost 0 bases, with 12 bases between them. CDR3 loop: CASGLESTGPNTGELFF. In nucleotides, the CDR3 is TGTGCTAGTGGTTTGGAATCGACGGGACCGAACACCGGGGAGCTGTTTTTT.

To note about this clone: This sample also contains other DNA sequences that code for the same CDR3. The J gene is TRBJ2-7, the V gene TRBV27; TRBD1 is a possible D gene (6 bases). Deletions cut 3 bases from V and 0 bases from J, with 12 bases between. This CDR3 comprises 15 residues. The germline CDR1 and CDR2 sequences are MNHEY and SMNVEV (reference sequence). CDR3 sequence reads: CASSLMGALSYEQYF. The CDR3 DNA reads as TGTGCCAGCAGTTTGATGGGGGCCCTCTCCTACGAGCAGTACTTC.

The chain combines TRBV7-2 with TRBJ2-5; D is ambiguous. The V gene lost 5 bases and the J gene lost 5 bases, with 9 bases spanning the gap. Germline V lookup: CDR1 SGHTA, CDR2 FQGNSA. This CDR3 is 12 amino acids long. The CDR3 region has the DNA TGTGCCAGCAGCCTCGCTTTGGAGACCCAGTACTTC. Amino acids: CASSLALETQYF.

As to this clone: Other DNA sequences in this sample translate to the same CDR3. The chain is built from TRBV19 and TRBJ2-7; TRBD2 is a possible D gene (6 bases). There are 12 residues in the CDR3. Trimming stripped 5 bases from V and 4 bases from J, with 9 bases between. From germline, CDR1 is LNHDA and CDR2 SQIVND (reference sequence). CDR3 in amino acids: CASSHGGYEQYF. The CDR3 coding sequence is TGTGCCAGTAGTCACGGGGGTTACGAGCAGTACTTC.

This rearrangement joins TRBV9 to TRBJ2-1; 8 nucleotides match TRBD2. CDR3 length: 17 amino acids. Germline trimming cut 0 bases from V and 2 bases from J; bases unmatched to any gene: 7. CDR1 is SGDLS, CDR2 YYNGEE, per germline. The CDR3 here is CASSVEFRLAPYNEQFF. The CDR3 DNA is TGTGCCAGCAGCGTAGAGTTTAGACTAGCGCCCTACAATGAGCAGTTCTTC.

The rearrangement joins TRBV5-8 to TRBJ2-2; TRBD1 matches at 7 bases. The CDR3 runs 16 residues. Trimming at V came to 0 bases and at J to 4 bases, leaving 6 bases not matched to a gene. The germline CDR1 and CDR2 sequences are SGHTS and YDEGEE. The CDR3 DNA reads TGTGCCAGCAGCTTGGAAAGGGGGCTGGGCACCGGGGAGCTGTTTTTT. Translation gives CASSLERGLGTGELFF.

The CDR3 sequence: CASAVTTYEQYF. CDR3 in DNA: TGTGCCAGCGCAGTCACCACCTACGAGCAGTACTTC. V and J are TRBV6-5 and TRBJ2-7; no definite D call. The V end was cut by 8 bases, the J end by 2 bases, with 10 bases between. Germline-derived CDR1 and CDR2 are MNHEY and SVGAGI. This CDR3 has 12 amino acids.

The chain recombines TRBV28 with TRBJ2-5; D is tentatively TRBD1 or TRBD2 (7 bases each). CDR1 is MDHEN and CDR2 is SYDVKM in the germline V gene. V lost 5 bases and J lost 4, with 14 bases in between. This CDR3 region has 14 residues. CDR3 DNA: TGTGCCAGCAGTCCTCAGGGGGGGCGAGAGACCCAGTACTTC. Encoded protein: CASSPQGGRETQYF.

The chain carries TRBV2 and TRBJ2-5; possibly TRBD1 for D (6 bases). Germline V CDR1 and CDR2: SNHLY, FYNNEI. The length of the CDR3 is 14 residues. V lost 6 bases and J lost 4, with 15 bases in between. The CDR3 DNA reads as TGTGCCAGCAGCGTCGAACTAGGGGGAGAGACCCAGTACTTC. Its protein is CASSVELGGETQYF.

The J gene is TRBJ2-7, the V gene TRBV10-2, with 14 positions matching TRBD2. The ends lost 7 bases at V and 0 bases at J; junction bases unmatched: 5. The CDR3 sequence is 16 residues long. The germline CDR1 and CDR2 sequences are WSHSY and SAAADI. The CDR3, as DNA: TGCGCCAGCATTGGACTAGCGGGAGGTGTCTCCTACGAGCAGTACTTC. This translates into CASIGLAGGVSYEQYF.

This clone showed up just a few times. The rearrangement links TRBV29-1 to TRBJ1-1; no firm D call. This CDR3 has 11 residues. With 6 bases removed from V and 4 bases from J, the gap between germline ends came to 9 bases. Germline V gene sequence: CDR1 SQVTM, CDR2 ANQGSEA. The CDR3 nucleotides read TGCAGCGTCCAGAAGCTCACTGAAGCTTTCTTT. Protein product: CSVQKLTEAFF.

V is TRBV10-3 and J is TRBJ1-6; unclear D gene. There are 14 residues in the CDR3. Germline V gene lookup returns CDR1 ENHRY and CDR2 SYGVKD. The ends were cut back, 10 bases at V and 3 bases at J, with 13 bases in the middle. The CDR3 DNA is TGTGCCACGAACGACGCTATCTATAATTCACCCCTCCACTTT. It translates to CATNDAIYNSPLHF.

The chain recombines TRBV5-4 with TRBJ2-2; D ambiguous. Per germline, CDR1 SGHNT and CDR2 YYREEE (reference sequence). Trimming took 0 bases from V and 6 from J, leaving 3 bases between them. The length of the CDR3 is 12 residues. In DNA form, the CDR3 reads TGTGCCAGCAGCTTGGATTCCGGGGAGCTGTTTTTT. It yields the protein CASSLDSGELFF.

Regarding this clone: A junction end diverges from the germline sequence, so it may reflect a read error. The CDR3 coding sequence is TGTGCCGGCAGCGCTATAGGCGGCGGGACTGAAGCTTTCTTT. Protein product: CAGSAIGGGTEAFF. V and J are TRBV7-3 and TRBJ1-1; D not resolved. The CDR3 is 14 residues long. CDR1 and CDR2 (germline): SGHTA, FQGTGA.

The gene calls are TRBV27 and TRBJ1-2; 12 positions match TRBD1. The CDR3 covers 14 residues. CDR1 is MNHEY, CDR2 SMNVEV, per germline (reference sequence). The V segment lost 8 bases and the J segment 8 bases; nucleotides outside the gene matches: 9. The CDR3 spells CASGLGQGARGYTF. The CDR3 DNA reads TGTGCCAGCGGCCTGGGACAGGGGGCGAGGGGCTACACCTTC.

The chain joins TRBV9 to TRBJ2-7; 10 bases align to TRBD2. The length of the CDR3 is 16 residues. From germline, CDR1 is SGDLS and CDR2 YYNGEE. J lost 2 bases, V lost 4 bases, and 9 bases had no gene match. CDR3 DNA sequence: TGTGCCAGCAGCCTCGAGGCTAGCGGGAGTCCCTACGAGCAGTACTTC. Its protein is CASSLEASGSPYEQYF. Full variable domain (remainder filled in from reference TRBV9 and TRBJ2-7): DSGVTQTPKHLITATGQRVTLRCSPRSGDLSVYWYQQSLDQGLQFLIQYYNGEERAKGNILERFSAQQFPDLHSELNLSSLELGDSALYFCASSLEASGSPYEQYFGPGTRLTVT.

The chain combines TRBV27 with TRBJ1-5, with a weak D call TRBD1 (6 bases). This CDR3 region has 14 residues. The V end was cut by 6 bases, the J end by 5 bases, with 14 bases between. Germline CDR1 MNHEY, CDR2 SMNVEV (reference sequence). CDR3 loop: CASSFMGGYQPQHF. CDR3 bases: TGTGCCAGCAGCTTCATGGGGGGCTATCAGCCCCAGCATTTT.

V gene TRBV5-1 combines with J gene TRBJ2-7; 8 bases line up with TRBD1. V shed 4 bases, J shed 4 bases, and the junction held 7 bases outside the gene matches. Germline CDR1 SGHRS, CDR2 YFSETQ. The CDR3 is 14 amino acids. The CDR3 DNA reads TGCGCCAGCAGCGTTGAGACAGGGGAATACGAGCAGTACTTC. Its protein product is CASSVETGEYEQYF.

The V and J genes are TRBV27 and TRBJ2-1; D might be TRBD1 (5 bases). This CDR3 comprises 13 residues. The germline V gene has CDR1 MNHEY and CDR2 SMNVEV (reference sequence). V lost 6 bases and J lost 4, with 10 bases in between. Here the CDR3 DNA reads TGTGCCAGCAGACAGGATAAGTACAATGAGCAGTTCTTC. Its protein product is CASRQDKYNEQFF.

The chain uses TRBV19 and TRBJ2-2; D tentatively fits TRBD1 or TRBD2 (5 bases each). Trimming removed 0 bases from V and 7 bases from J, with 18 bases in between. The CDR3 is 17 residues long. Per germline, CDR1 LNHDA and CDR2 SQIVND (reference sequence). The CDR3 protein is CASSIEAEGIWGGELFF. The CDR3 DNA follows: TGTGCCAGTAGTATAGAAGCTGAGGGGATTTGGGGCGGGGAGCTGTTTTTT.

The chain is built from TRBV6-6 and TRBJ2-5; 11 bases line up with TRBD1. Germline values: CDR1 MNHNY, CDR2 SVGAGI (reference sequence). Trimming at V came to 2 bases and at J to 5 bases, leaving 4 bases not matched to a gene. The length of the CDR3 is 15 residues. CDR3 loop: CASSYGQGARETQYF. The CDR3 DNA follows: TGTGCCAGCAGTTACGGACAGGGGGCGAGGGAGACCCAGTACTTC.